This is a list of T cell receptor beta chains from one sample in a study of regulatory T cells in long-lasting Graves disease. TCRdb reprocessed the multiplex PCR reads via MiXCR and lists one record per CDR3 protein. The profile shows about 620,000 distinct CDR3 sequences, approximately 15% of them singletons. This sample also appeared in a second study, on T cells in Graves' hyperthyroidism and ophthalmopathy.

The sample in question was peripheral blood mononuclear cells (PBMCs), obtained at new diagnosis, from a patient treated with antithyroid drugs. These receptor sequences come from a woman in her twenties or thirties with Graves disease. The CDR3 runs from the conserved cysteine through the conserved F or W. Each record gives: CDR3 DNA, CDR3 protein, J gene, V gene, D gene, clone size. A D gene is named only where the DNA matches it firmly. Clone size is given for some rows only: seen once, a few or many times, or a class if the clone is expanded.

TGTGCCAGTAGTATAAGCGGGAGGGACTACGAGCAGTACTTC,CASSISGRDYEQYF,TRBJ2-7,TRBV19,TRBD2,few
TGTGCCAGCAAGCAGGGTTACGAGCAGTACTTC,CASKQGYEQYF,TRBJ2-7,TRBV28,.,.
TGTGCCAGCACTACTCCTAGCGGGAGGGCCGGGGAGCTGTTTTTT,CASTTPSGRAGELFF,TRBJ2-2,TRBV12-3/TRBV12-4,TRBD2,few
TGCGCCAGCAGATCCCAATTCGGAGTTGAGCAGTTCTTC,CASRSQFGVEQFF,TRBJ2-1,TRBV4-1,.,.
TGTGCCAGCAGCTTAGATCGCCAAGGGCCCCAGCATTTT,CASSLDRQGPQHF,TRBJ1-5,TRBV7-9,.,few
TGCAGCGTTGGGGCCTGGACTAGCGGGAGCGGTAGTCAAACCGGGGAGCTGTTTTTT,CSVGAWTSGSGSQTGELFF,TRBJ2-2,TRBV29-1,TRBD2,.
TGCAGTGCTATACTAGCGGGAGTGCGGTCCTACAATGAGCAGTTCTTC,CSAILAGVRSYNEQFF,TRBJ2-1,TRBV20-1,TRBD2,many
TGTGCCAGCAGAAGGACAGGGGAATGGAGCACAGATACGCAGTATTTT,CASRRTGEWSTDTQYF,TRBJ2-3,TRBV6-1,TRBD1,.
TGTGCCTGGAGCCGACAGGACAATGAGCAGTTCTTC,CAWSRQDNEQFF,TRBJ2-1,TRBV30,.,many
TGTGCCAGCAATCCAGTAGCGGGAGGACGCAATGAGCAGTTCTTC,CASNPVAGGRNEQFF,TRBJ2-1,TRBV5-8,TRBD2,few
TGCGCCAGCAGCTCGAGAGGACCAGCGGAGGGGGGAGGTTGGTTCTTC,CASSSRGPAEGGGWFF,TRBJ2-1,TRBV5-1,.,.
TGTGCCAGCTCACCACCGGGACTCTTCATTCAAGAGACCCAGTACTTC,CASSPPGLFIQETQYF,TRBJ2-5,TRBV18,.,.
TGTGCCGGACACAGGGGGGGTTCACCCCTCCACTTT,CAGHRGGSPLHF,TRBJ1-6,TRBV30,TRBD1,few
TGTGCCAGCAGTCCCGCAGGGAAGGGATACAATGAGCAGTTCTTC,CASSPAGKGYNEQFF,TRBJ2-1,TRBV28,.,many
TGTGCCAGCAGCCCCCGGGGGACAGAGAATGAAAAACTGTTTTTT,CASSPRGTENEKLFF,TRBJ1-4,TRBV7-9,TRBD1,many
TGCAGTGCTAAGACCGGGGCAGGAAACATTCAGTACTTC,CSAKTGAGNIQYF,TRBJ2-4,TRBV20-1,.,.
TGTGCCAGCAGCTCGCCAACAGGGGGTGGCGACGAGCAGTACTTC,CASSSPTGGGDEQYF,TRBJ2-7,TRBV11-1,TRBD1,.
TGTGCCAGTAGATTAGACGGACACGGGGTTTACGAGCAGTACTTC,CASRLDGHGVYEQYF,TRBJ2-7,TRBV19,.,.
TGTGCCAGCAGCCGACTCAGTGCGGAAGAGCCCCAGCATTTT,CASSRLSAEEPQHF,TRBJ1-5,TRBV7-9,.,.
TGTGCCAGTAGGCCACCAGGTACGGGGAGTCAGCCCCAGCATTTT,CASRPPGTGSQPQHF,TRBJ1-5,TRBV19,.,few
TGTGCCAGCAGTGGGGGGGCCCTCTACGAGCAGTACTTC,CASSGGALYEQYF,TRBJ2-7,TRBV2,.,many
TGTGCCAGCAGCCTTCCCCCCGGACAGGGGCTGAACACTGAAGCTTTCTTT,CASSLPPGQGLNTEAFF,TRBJ1-1,TRBV11-2,TRBD1,many
TGTGCCAGCAGCTTAGCAAACAGGGCCAACGTCCTGACTTTC,CASSLANRANVLTF,TRBJ2-6,TRBV12-3/TRBV12-4,.,.
TGTGCCAGCAGTGATTTCGGAACTGGGCTCACCGTCACCTACGAGCAGTACTTC,CASSDFGTGLTVTYEQYF,TRBJ2-7,TRBV2,.,many
TGCACCAGCAGTACCGGGACTAGTAGTAACGAGCAGTACTTC,CTSSTGTSSNEQYF,TRBJ2-7,TRBV5-1,TRBD2,few
TGTGCCAGCCCCAGCGGGGAGGGGGGGTGCGAGCAGTACTTC,CASPSGEGGCEQYF,TRBJ2-7,TRBV27,.,many
TGTGCCAGCAGTCGACTAGCGGGGTTCACAGATACGCAGTATTTT,CASSRLAGFTDTQYF,TRBJ2-3,TRBV2,TRBD2,many
TGTGCCAGCAGTTTAGACAGGGGGGGAAATCAGCCCCAGCATTTT,CASSLDRGGNQPQHF,TRBJ1-5,TRBV28,TRBD1,many
TGTGCCAGCAGGAAGAGGGGACAGCCCCAGCATTTT,CASRKRGQPQHF,TRBJ1-5,TRBV13,.,many
TGTGCCAGCCGACCGGGAGGGGTAGATACGCAGTATTTT,CASRPGGVDTQYF,TRBJ2-3,TRBV7-2,TRBD2,many
TGTGCCAGCAGCCAGGGGTCAGGGGATACGCAGTATTTT,CASSQGSGDTQYF,TRBJ2-3,TRBV11-2,.,many
TGTGCCAGCTCCTCGAAAGGGACTATGTCTGAGCAGTTCTTC,CASSSKGTMSEQFF,TRBJ2-1,TRBV7-3,TRBD2,many
TGCGCCAGCAGCCAAACGGGGGACACTGAAGCTTTCTTT,CASSQTGDTEAFF,TRBJ1-1,TRBV3-1,.,many
TGTGCCAGCTCACCCAACCCCACAGTGAACACTGAAGCTTTCTTT,CASSPNPTVNTEAFF,TRBJ1-1,TRBV18,.,many
TGTGCCAGCAGTGTTACAGGGGAAGGCTACACCTTC,CASSVTGEGYTF,TRBJ1-2,TRBV6-1,TRBD1,many
TGTGCCAGCAGTCCCCAACAGGGTCTTGGGGCCAACGTCCTGACTTTC,CASSPQQGLGANVLTF,TRBJ2-6,TRBV28,.,many
TGTGCCAGCAGTTACAACCCTGATGAAGCTTTCTTT,CASSYNPDEAFF,TRBJ1-1,TRBV6-2/TRBV6-3,.,.
TGCAGTGCTCAGATAGCAGGGGCACGGAATGAAAAACTGTTTTTT,CSAQIAGARNEKLFF,TRBJ1-4,TRBV20-1,.,few
TGTGCCAGCAGTTTTCAGGGACTGATCAATCAGCCCCAGCATTTT,CASSFQGLINQPQHF,TRBJ1-5,TRBV28,.,many
TGTGCCAGCAGCGGGACAGGGACTGGAAACACCATATATTTT,CASSGTGTGNTIYF,TRBJ1-3,TRBV13,TRBD1,.
TGTGCCAGCAGCCGCCGCCTCCAAGAGACCCAGTACTTC,CASSRRLQETQYF,TRBJ2-5,TRBV7-3,.,few
TGCAGTGCTAGTGGCAGGGGCCCGAACACCGGGGAGCTGTTTTTT,CSASGRGPNTGELFF,TRBJ2-2,TRBV20-1,.,few
TGTGCCAGCAGCGGTGACTTCCACAATGAGCAGTTCTTC,CASSGDFHNEQFF,TRBJ2-1,TRBV7-2,.,many
TGTGCCAGCAGCTTCGACAGGGCTACTGAAGCTTTCTTT,CASSFDRATEAFF,TRBJ1-1,TRBV5-4,TRBD1,few
TGTGCCAGCACCGCCGGGACACTTTCTTATCAGCCCCAGCATTTT,CASTAGTLSYQPQHF,TRBJ1-5,TRBV6-1,.,many